The 10 T cell receptor beta chains given below trace back to one sample, sequenced in a study of blood T cell repertoires in COVID-19. Sequencing used immunoSEQ multiplex PCR; TCRdb keeps in-frame clones, though not all of them. This table has approximately 110,000 clones, 85% appearing once. The sample consisted of peripheral blood. Every receptor here comes from a human donor in a cohort sampled during active COVID-19.

The chain is built from TRBV30 and TRBJ2-1, with 7 nucleotides matching TRBD2. Germline CDR1 GTSNPN, CDR2 SVGIG (reference sequence). J was trimmed by 9 bases and V by 6 bases; bases with no gene match: 11. The CDR3 length is 13 residues. In DNA form, the CDR3 reads TGTGCCTGCCCCGGGACTAACAACCTTGAGCAGTTCTTC. It encodes CACPGTNNLEQFF.

The chain joins TRBV2 to TRBJ1-5, with TRBD1 matching over 8 bases. The CDR3 is 14 amino acids. Germline V gene sequence: CDR1 SNHLY, CDR2 FYNNEI. V trimming: 0 bases; J trimming: 6 bases; junction bases outside the gene matches: 1. CDR3 protein: CASSEARGLQPQHF. DNA for the CDR3: TGTGCCAGCAGTGAAGCCAGGGGGCTTCAGCCCCAGCATTTT.

This clone was recorded a few times. J is TRBJ1-5 and V is TRBV7-2; 8 nucleotides align to TRBD1. The germline gives CDR1 SGHTA, CDR2 FQGNSA. Germline trimming cut 5 bases from V and 7 bases from J; bases unmatched to any gene: 10. The CDR3 is 15 amino acids. In DNA form, the CDR3 reads TGTGCCAGCAGCCGCCGGACAGGGAGGGTGCAGCCCCAGCATTTT. Translating gives CASSRRTGRVQPQHF.

Remarks on this clone: This specimen includes other DNA sequences encoding the same CDR3. The chain links TRBV5-6 to TRBJ1-1, with D possibly matching TRBD1 (5 bases). The CDR3 runs to 13 residues. V lost 4 bases to trimming and J lost 4 bases, with 11 bases between them. CDR1 is SGHDT, CDR2 YYEEEE, per germline. CDR3 residues: CASSRTGVTEAFF. The CDR3 coding sequence is TGTGCCAGCAGCAGAACAGGTGTCACTGAAGCTTTCTTT.

This rearrangement joins TRBV7-2 to TRBJ1-3, with 7 bases lining up with TRBD1. This CDR3 comprises 18 residues. Germline CDR1 reads SGHTA; CDR2 reads FQGNSA. The V segment lost 1 base and the J segment 0 bases; nucleotides outside the gene matches: 9. This CDR3 reads CASSLVWDSASSGNTIYF. The CDR3 DNA is TGTGCCAGCAGCTTAGTGTGGGACAGTGCTTCCTCTGGAAACACCATATATTTT.

This clone was seen a handful of times. This sequence joins TRBV19 and TRBJ2-7; 7 nucleotides align to TRBD1. Germline assignment: CDR1 LNHDA and CDR2 SQIVND (reference sequence). V gave up 11 bases and J gave up 2 bases; unmatched junction bases: 3. This CDR3 region has 11 residues. The DNA of the CDR3 is TGTGCCGTTCAGGGGGCCTACGAGCAGTACTTC. Translation gives CAVQGAYEQYF.

The V call is TRBV5-1, the J call TRBJ2-2; 10 positions match TRBD2. There are 17 residues in the CDR3. The germline CDR1 and CDR2 sequences are SGHRS and YFSETQ. The junction had 3 bases not matched to a gene; V was cut back by 0 bases and J by 1 base. CDR3 region: CASSLAASGGNTGELFF. The CDR3 bases are TGCGCCAGCAGCTTGGCGGCTAGCGGGGGGAACACCGGGGAGCTGTTTTTT.

This chain joins TRBV15 and TRBJ2-7; 7 positions agree with TRBD1. This CDR3 has 17 residues. CDR1 LNHNV and CDR2 YYDKDF come from the germline V gene (reference sequence). V dropped 1 base and J dropped 4; count of bases not matched to a gene: 13. The chain's CDR3 is CATSRGTGYLGGYEQYF. CDR3 DNA sequence: TGTGCCACCAGCAGAGGGACAGGCTACTTAGGGGGTTACGAGCAGTACTTC.

V is TRBV7-2 and J is TRBJ2-7; 10 nucleotides match TRBD2. The CDR3 covers 18 residues. Germline values: CDR1 SGHTA, CDR2 FQGNSA. Unmatched junction bases numbered 13, after V lost 2 bases and J lost 3 bases. This CDR3 reads CASSLSKRGGFDIYEQYF. DNA of the CDR3: TGTGCCAGCAGCTTATCGAAGCGGGGGGGCTTTGATATCTACGAGCAGTACTTC. Combining the CDR3 with reference TRBV7-2 and TRBJ2-7 gives the whole variable domain GAGVSQSPSNKVTEKGKDVELRCDPISGHTALYWYRQSLGQGLEFLIYFQGNSAPDKSGLPSDRFSAERTGGSVSTLTIQRTQQEDSAVYLCASSLSKRGGFDIYEQYFGPGTRLTVT.

The chain uses TRBV28 and TRBJ1-4, with 9 bases lining up with TRBD1. V shed 3 bases and J 0 bases; nucleotides not matched to a gene: 5. Germline CDR1 MDHEN, CDR2 SYDVKM. The CDR3 loop spans 17 amino acids. The CDR3 DNA sequence: TGTGCCAGCAGTTTCAACAGGGGGCCCCCAACTAATGAAAAACTGTTTTTT. This translates into CASSFNRGPPTNEKLFF. The whole variable domain, filled in from reference TRBV28 and TRBJ1-4, reads DVKVTQSSRYLVKRTGEKVFLECVQDMDHENMFWYRQDPGLGLRLIYFSYDVKMKEKGDIPEGYSVSREKKERFSLILESASTNQTSMYLCASSFNRGPPTNEKLFFGSGTQLSVL.